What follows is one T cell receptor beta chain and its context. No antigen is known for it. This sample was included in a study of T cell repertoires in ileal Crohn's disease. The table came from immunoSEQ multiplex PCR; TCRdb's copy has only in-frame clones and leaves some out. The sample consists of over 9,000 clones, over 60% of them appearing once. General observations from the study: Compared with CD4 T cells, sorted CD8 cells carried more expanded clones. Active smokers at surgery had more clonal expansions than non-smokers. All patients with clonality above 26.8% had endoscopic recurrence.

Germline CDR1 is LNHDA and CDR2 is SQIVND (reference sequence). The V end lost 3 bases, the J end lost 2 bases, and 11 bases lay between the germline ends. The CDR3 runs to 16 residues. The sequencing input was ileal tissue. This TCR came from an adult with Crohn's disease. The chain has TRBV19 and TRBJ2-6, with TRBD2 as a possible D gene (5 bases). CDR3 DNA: TGTGCCAGTAGTATGGGAGATAAACCTGGGGCCAACGTCCTGACTTTC. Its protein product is CASSMGDKPGANVLTF.